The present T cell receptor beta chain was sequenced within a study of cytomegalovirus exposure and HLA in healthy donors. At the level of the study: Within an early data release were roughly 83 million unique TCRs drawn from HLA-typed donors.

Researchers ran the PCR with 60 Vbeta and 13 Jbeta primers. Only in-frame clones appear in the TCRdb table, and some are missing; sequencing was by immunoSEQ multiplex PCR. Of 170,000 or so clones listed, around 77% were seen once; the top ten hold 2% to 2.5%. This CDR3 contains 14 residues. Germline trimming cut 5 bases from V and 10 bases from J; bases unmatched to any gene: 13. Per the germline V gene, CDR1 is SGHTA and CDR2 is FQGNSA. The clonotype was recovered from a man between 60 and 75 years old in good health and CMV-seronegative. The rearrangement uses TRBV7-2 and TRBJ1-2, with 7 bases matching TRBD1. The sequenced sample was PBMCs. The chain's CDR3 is CASSVRGPGLDYTF. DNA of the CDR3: TGTGCCAGCAGCGTTAGGGGGCCCGGTTTAGACTACACCTTC.